Given below is one T cell receptor (beta chain) in context. Its antigen remains unidentified. Regarding time point: week 35, safety follow-up. A single vaccine dose contained 300 ug of mutant IDH1 20-mer peptide, and topical imiquimod was used with it. There were new WHO grade 3 or 4 astrocytomas in the donors, and these were IDH1-mutant and ATRX-lost. The data originate from a study of a mutant IDH1 vaccine in newly diagnosed glioma. Study summary: Patients were started on vaccination 4-6 weeks after radiotherapy alone, or with temozolomide cycles. Treated patients were roughly 62% male, roughly 40% female, mean age 40.4 years.

Sequencing was performed with immunoSEQ multiplex PCR; in TCRdb, only in-frame clones are kept and a portion is missing. The sample has fewer than 45,000 clones, around 89% seen once. This sequence was found in a man aged 35 to 55 with glioma. The source was PBMCs, collected from a glioma patient whose treatment included an IDH1 peptide vaccine.

CDR3 coding DNA: TGTGCCAGCAGCGTCGACCCGTGGACGGCCACTGAAGCTTTCTTT. This sequence encodes CASSVDPWTATEAFF. The genes are TRBV27 and TRBJ1-1, with D hard to call. The germline gives CDR1 MNHEY, CDR2 SMNVEV (reference sequence). The CDR3 loop spans 15 amino acids. Deletions cut 6 bases from V and 4 bases from J, with 18 bases between.